One and the same sample provided the 10 T cell receptor beta chains below, sequenced in a study of OX40 agonist ivuxolimab in advanced cancers. The repertoire was sequenced with immunoSEQ multiplex PCR; TCRdb's copy has only in-frame clones and lacks some. In the table there are about 39,000 clones, around 90% of which are singletons. Sequenced here: CD4+ or CD8+ T cells sorted from blood, sampled in a trial of the OX40 agonist ivuxolimab. The receptor source for this set is an adult with an advanced solid tumor such as melanoma, head and neck, liver or kidney cancer.

This clone was counted a few times. V gene TRBV19 combines with J gene TRBJ1-1; D might be TRBD1 (6 bases). Germline V gene data show CDR1 as LNHDA and CDR2 as SQIVND (reference sequence). The length of the CDR3 is 12 residues. V dropped 10 bases and J dropped 1 base, with 10 bases sitting between them. The CDR3 region is CATSTGNTEAFF. DNA for the CDR3: TGTGCCACCTCGACAGGGAACACTGAAGCTTTCTTT.

The chain uses TRBV18 and TRBJ1-5; D unclear. Per germline, CDR1 KGHSH and CDR2 LQKENI. The V and J ends lost 2 bases and 5 bases respectively, with 7 bases between them. CDR3 length: 13 residues. The CDR3 loop reads CASSPGLYQPQHF. The CDR3 bases are TGTGCCAGCTCACCAGGCCTCTATCAGCCCCAGCATTTT.

The CDR3 DNA is TGTGCCAGCAGCCAACAGGGACTAGCGGGAGAGAATGAGCAGTTCTTC. Its translation: CASSQQGLAGENEQFF. The gene calls are TRBV4-2 and TRBJ2-1, with TRBD2 matching over 14 bases. This CDR3 spans 16 amino acids. V lost 2 bases to trimming and J lost 7 bases; unmatched junction nucleotides: 4. Germline CDR1 and CDR2: LGHNA and YNFKEQ.

V usage is TRBV4-1 and J usage is TRBJ2-3; 11 bases match TRBD1. From germline, CDR1 is MGHRA and CDR2 YSYEKL. V lost 0 bases to trimming and J lost 5 bases; unmatched junction nucleotides: 4. CDR3 length: 16 residues. The CDR3 protein is CASSQDGQGAVDTQYF. CDR3 nucleotides: TGCGCCAGCAGCCAAGATGGACAGGGGGCTGTAGATACGCAGTATTTT.

This clone was counted a few times. The chain combines TRBV28 with TRBJ1-5; D might be TRBD1 (6 bases). V lost 2 bases and J lost 5, with 13 bases in between. The CDR3 has 15 residues. Germline assignment: CDR1 MDHEN and CDR2 SYDVKM. This chain's CDR3 is CASSLGDMVDQPQHF. The CDR3 coding sequence is TGTGCCAGCAGTTTAGGGGACATGGTGGATCAGCCCCAGCATTTT. Full variable domain (missing parts from reference TRBV28 and TRBJ1-5): DVKVTQSSRYLVKRTGEKVFLECVQDMDHENMFWYRQDPGLGLRLIYFSYDVKMKEKGDIPEGYSVSREKKERFSLILESASTNQTSMYLCASSLGDMVDQPQHFGDGTRLSIL.

This clone came up once. The gene calls are TRBV7-2 and TRBJ2-1; D not certain. V gave up 2 bases and J gave up 8 bases, with 10 bases separating them. The CDR3 length is 13 residues. Per germline, CDR1 SGHTA and CDR2 FQGNSA. The CDR3 region has the DNA TGTGCCAGCAGCTTAATGGCCGGCGATGAGCAGTTCTTC. This codes for CASSLMAGDEQFF.

The chain is built from TRBV10-3 and TRBJ1-3; D not resolved. Germline V gives CDR1 ENHRY, CDR2 SYGVKD. Trimming took 4 bases from V and 1 from J, leaving 8 bases between them. This CDR3 comprises 14 residues. The CDR3 loop reads CAISGGNSGNTIYF. As DNA, the CDR3 is TGTGCCATCAGTGGGGGAAATTCTGGAAACACCATATATTTT.

The V and J genes are TRBV28 and TRBJ2-1, with 7 nucleotides matching TRBD2. The CDR3 is 17 amino acids. V gave up 5 bases and J gave up 0 bases; unmatched junction bases: 10. CDR1 and CDR2 (germline): MDHEN, SYDVKM. The CDR3 DNA follows: TGTGCCAGCAGTCCTCTAGTCCCGGGAGGCTCCTACAATGAGCAGTTCTTC. Its translation: CASSPLVPGGSYNEQFF.

The V call is TRBV29-1, the J call TRBJ2-5, with 7 bases matching TRBD1. Unmatched junction bases numbered 6, after V lost 3 bases and J lost 5 bases. Germline V gene sequence: CDR1 SQVTM, CDR2 ANQGSEA. The CDR3 is 13 amino acids. The CDR3 DNA follows: TGCAGCGTTGAGCATCAGGGGGAGGAGACCCAGTACTTC. This gives the protein CSVEHQGEETQYF.

The rearrangement uses TRBV28 and TRBJ2-7, with D uncertain. Trimming shortened V by 1 base and J by 1 base, and 11 bases separated the two germline ends. CDR1 is MDHEN and CDR2 is SYDVKM in the germline V gene. The length of the CDR3 is 15 residues. This CDR3 is CASSLSLTYSYEQYF. CDR3 DNA sequence: TGTGCCAGCAGTTTATCCCTAACATATTCCTACGAGCAGTACTTC. The full variable domain, completed using reference TRBV28 and TRBJ2-7, is DVKVTQSSRYLVKRTGEKVFLECVQDMDHENMFWYRQDPGLGLRLIYFSYDVKMKEKGDIPEGYSVSREKKERFSLILESASTNQTSMYLCASSLSLTYSYEQYFGPGTRLTVT.